These 21 T cell receptor beta chains were all obtained from the same sample, sequenced in a study of T cells in Graves' hyperthyroidism and ophthalmopathy. Amplification of TCR beta CDR3 regions was performed using RNA transcripts as template. The HTBI primer set served for first-round RT-PCR of the TCR CDR3. A single record per CDR3 protein comes from TCRdb applying MiXCR to the multiplex PCR reads. The top ten clones hold 11% of a sample with about 520,000 distinct CDR3 sequences, around 22% of them seen once. The sample consisted of blood. The receptors originated from a young woman with Graves' ophthalmopathy.

This clonotype was detected only a few times. A much bigger clone sits one base away, suggesting this may be a read error. V is TRBV6-7 and J is TRBJ1-5, with unresolved D. TRBV6-7 is reported as an ORF; its role is uncertain. This CDR3 has 17 amino acids. The CDR3 spells CASSYPPGLYSNQPRHF. As DNA, the CDR3 is TGTGCCAGCAGTTACCCGCCGGGCCTTTATAGCAATCAGCCCCGGCATTTT.

V is TRBV20-1 and J is TRBJ2-5; 10 nucleotides line up with TRBD2. There are 18 residues in the CDR3. CDR1 is DFQATT, CDR2 SNEGSKA, per germline (reference sequence). V was pared by 0 bases and J by 5 bases, with 15 bases of the junction left unmatched. This CDR3 is CSARDLGAGGPEYETQYF. The CDR3 coding sequence is TGCAGTGCTAGAGATCTAGGAGCGGGGGGGCCTGAGTATGAGACCCAGTACTTC.

A few counts support this clonotype. This chain joins TRBV15 and TRBJ2-7; TRBD1 agrees at 9 bases. CDR1 is LNHNV, CDR2 YYDKDF, per germline (reference sequence). The CDR3 consists of 14 residues. V shed 5 bases and J 4 bases; nucleotides not matched to a gene: 6. The CDR3 reads CATSSGTGRYEQYF. CDR3 DNA sequence: TGTGCCACCAGCTCCGGGACAGGGCGGTACGAGCAGTACTTC.

This clonotype was counted many times. The rearrangement links TRBV4-1 to TRBJ2-2; D is unresolved. Germline assignment: CDR1 MGHRA and CDR2 YSYEKL. CDR3 length: 20 residues. V was pared by 5 bases and J by 0 bases, with 25 bases between. CDR3 bases: TGCGCCAGCAGCGACCCAGCACCCAGAGAATCGACTTCGAACACCGGGGAGCTGTTTTTT. Translated, it gives CASSDPAPRESTSNTGELFF.

This sequence joins TRBV20-1 and TRBJ2-5; D could derive from TRBD1 or TRBD2 (5 bases each). The CDR3 contains 13 residues. Germline V gene sequence: CDR1 DFQATT, CDR2 SNEGSKA (reference sequence). V dropped 1 base and J dropped 4 bases, with 10 bases sitting between them. CDR3 sequence (DNA): TGCAGTGCTAGAGGCCAGGGAGTAGAGACCCAGTACTTC. Translating it yields CSARGQGVETQYF.

V gene TRBV19 combines with J gene TRBJ1-1; the match to TRBD1 covers 9 bases. The CDR3 runs 15 residues. CDR1 is LNHDA, CDR2 SQIVND, per germline (reference sequence). Losses at the gene ends were 6 bases for V and 0 bases for J; bases not matched to a gene: 5. In DNA, the CDR3 is TGTGCCAGTAGGGCAACAGGGGGCCTGAACACTGAAGCTTTCTTT. Its protein is CASRATGGLNTEAFF.

The chain uses TRBV11-1 and TRBJ2-7; 7 bases align to TRBD1. CDR1 is SGHAT and CDR2 is FQDESV in the germline V gene (reference sequence). V was clipped by 2 bases and J by 2 bases; unmatched bases: 9. The CDR3 contains 16 residues. This chain's CDR3 is CASSLRVGTVTYEQYF. In nucleotides, the CDR3 is TGTGCCAGCAGCTTACGAGTCGGGACAGTGACCTACGAGCAGTACTTC.

This clonotype was observed many times. The gene calls are TRBV6-1 and TRBJ1-2; possibly TRBD1 for D (5 bases). The length of the CDR3 is 15 residues. The ends were cut back, 2 bases at V and 3 bases at J, with 13 bases in the middle. In germline, CDR1 is MNHNS, CDR2 SASEGT. The CDR3 reads CASSEILGGDYGYTF. The CDR3 DNA reads TGTGCCAGCAGTGAAATATTGGGGGGGGACTATGGCTACACCTTC.

This clonotype has a count of ten or more. CDR3 loop: CASSPQQTQYF. In nucleotides, the CDR3 is TGCGCCAGCAGCCCCCAGCAGACCCAGTACTTC. This sequence joins TRBV5-1 and TRBJ2-5; D not resolved. The ends were cut back, 4 bases at V and 6 bases at J, with 7 bases in the middle. The CDR3 spans 11 residues. The germline CDR1 and CDR2 sequences are SGHRS and YFSETQ.

Here the CDR3 reads CASSSDRETEAFF. CDR3 in DNA: TGTGCCAGCTCAAGCGACAGGGAAACTGAAGCTTTCTTT. The chain joins TRBV18 to TRBJ1-1, with 7 bases identical to TRBD1. The V and J ends lost 5 bases and 5 bases, in that order; junction bases with no gene match: 5. The CDR3 totals 13 residues. CDR1 and CDR2 (germline): KGHSH, LQKENI.

In this sample, this clonotype turned up many times. The CDR3 spells CASSLVDLAGYTF. DNA of the CDR3: TGTGCCAGCAGTTTGGTGGACCTAGCGGGCTACACCTTC. The chain carries TRBV12-3 or TRBV12-4 and TRBJ1-2; D is ambiguous. The ends were cut back, 3 bases at V and 8 bases at J, with 13 bases in the middle. CDR3 length: 13 amino acids.

This chain connects TRBV2 to TRBJ2-7; TRBD2 matches at 10 bases. The CDR3 length is 18 residues. Germline V gene sequence: CDR1 SNHLY, CDR2 FYNNEI. V lost 0 bases and J lost 1; bases outside the gene matches: 9. CDR3 amino acids: CASSEAQLAGPTSYEQYF. The CDR3 coding sequence is TGTGCCAGCAGTGAAGCGCAACTAGCGGGGCCCACTTCCTACGAGCAGTACTTC.

This clonotype was counted at least ten times. The chain combines TRBV6-2 or TRBV6-3 with TRBJ2-2, with D maybe TRBD2 (7 bases). CDR3 length: 16 residues. Between the trimmed V and J ends, which lost 2 bases and 6 bases, there was a span of 16 bases. Germline-derived CDR1 and CDR2 are MNHEY and SVGEGT. CDR3 protein: CASSYIRPGGPGELFF. The CDR3 region has the DNA TGTGCCAGCAGTTACATCCGACCGGGGGGCCCCGGGGAGCTGTTTTTT.

This clonotype has a single count. Mismatch with germline at one junction end may stem from a read error. This chain joins TRBV27 and TRBJ2-4; 12 bases line up with TRBD2. The CDR3 is 19 residues long. Germline V lookup: CDR1 MNHEY, CDR2 SMNVEV (reference sequence). The CDR3 DNA sequence: TGTGCCAGCAGTTCGATACCGACTAGCGGGGGACTAGCCAAAAACATTAAGTACTTC. It encodes CASSSIPTSGGLAKNIKYF.

This clonotype was seen many times. J is TRBJ2-5 and V is TRBV24-1, with 7 bases fitting TRBD1. This CDR3 is 14 amino acids long. Trimming took 7 bases from V and 3 from J; bases not matched to a gene: 7. The V gene's germline CDR1 is KGHDR and CDR2 SFDVKD. The CDR3 protein is CATRKTGQEETQYF. The CDR3 nucleotides read TGTGCCACCAGGAAGACAGGGCAAGAAGAGACCCAGTACTTC.

The J gene is TRBJ2-2, the V gene TRBV4-2; D gene ambiguous. Trimming shortened V by 1 base and J by 0 bases, and 3 bases separated the two germline ends. Germline CDR1 and CDR2: LGHNA and YNFKEQ. The CDR3 is 14 residues long. CDR3 sequence (DNA): TGTGCCAGCAGCCAAGGGCCGAACACCGGGGAGCTGTTTTTT. It codes for CASSQGPNTGELFF.

A note on this clonotype: This may be a read error, as it is one base from a much larger clone. V and J are TRBV6-5 and TRBJ1-1, with unresolved D. From germline, CDR1 is MNHEY and CDR2 SVGAGI. The CDR3 covers 13 residues. In DNA form, the CDR3 reads TGTGTCAGCAGTTACCCGGGGAACTCTGAAGCTTTCTTT. Encoded protein: CVSSYPGNSEAFF.

This clonotype was seen many times. CDR3 nucleotide sequence: TGTGCCAGCAGCAGACAGGTCTCGGAGACCCAGTACTTC. This translates into CASSRQVSETQYF. The chain has TRBV6-2 or TRBV6-3 and TRBJ2-5; a weak D match, TRBD1 (6 bases). The V end lost 6 bases, the J end lost 5 bases, and 13 bases lay between the germline ends. From germline, CDR1 is MNHEY and CDR2 SVGEGT. There are 13 residues in the CDR3.

This sequence joins TRBV29-1 and TRBJ1-1, with TRBD1 identical over 8 bases. The CDR3 contains 13 residues. Germline V lookup: CDR1 SQVTM, CDR2 ANQGSEA. Trimming removed 6 bases from V and 8 bases from J; junction bases left unmatched: 11. For the CDR3, the DNA is TGCAGCGTGGAAATTCCCGACAGGGGCGAAGCTTTCTTT. It translates to CSVEIPDRGEAFF.

At least ten counts were recorded for this clonotype. The chain joins TRBV6-5 to TRBJ2-7, with D possibly called TRBD1 or TRBD2 (7 bases each). The V end lost 7 bases, the J end lost 6 bases, and 13 bases lay between the germline ends. This CDR3 has 12 residues. Germline V gene sequence: CDR1 MNHEY, CDR2 SVGAGI. The CDR3: CASTQGGSEQYF. CDR3 bases: TGTGCCAGCACCCAGGGGGGGAGCGAGCAGTACTTC.

This chain uses TRBV6-1 with TRBJ1-2; 7 bases align to TRBD1. The trim removed 6 bases at V and 4 bases at J, leaving 5 bases unmatched. Germline V CDR1 and CDR2: MNHNS, SASEGT. The CDR3 is 13 amino acids. CDR3 sequence reads: CASSEQGRYGYTF. CDR3 nucleotides: TGTGCCAGCAGCGAACAGGGGCGCTATGGCTACACCTTC.